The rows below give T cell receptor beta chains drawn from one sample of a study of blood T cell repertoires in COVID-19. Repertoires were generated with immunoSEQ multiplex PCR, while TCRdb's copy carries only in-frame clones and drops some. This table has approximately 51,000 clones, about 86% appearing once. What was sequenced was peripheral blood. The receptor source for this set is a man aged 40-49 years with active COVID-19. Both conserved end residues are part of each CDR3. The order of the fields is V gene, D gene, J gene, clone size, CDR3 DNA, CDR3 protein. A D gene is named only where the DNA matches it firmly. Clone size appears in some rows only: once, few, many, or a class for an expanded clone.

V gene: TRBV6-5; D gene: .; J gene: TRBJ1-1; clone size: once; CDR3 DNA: TGTGCCAGCCTCTCTAGAGGCGGAATTGAAGCTTTCTTT; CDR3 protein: CASLSRGGIEAFF
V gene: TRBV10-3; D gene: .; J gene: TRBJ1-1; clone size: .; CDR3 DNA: TGTGCCATCAGCGACCTTGGGAGGGGGAACACTGAAGCTTTCTTT; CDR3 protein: CAISDLGRGNTEAFF
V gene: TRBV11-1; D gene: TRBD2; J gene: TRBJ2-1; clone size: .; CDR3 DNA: TGTGCCAGCAGCTTAACCGGGACTAGCGGGAGGAATGAGCAGTTCTTC; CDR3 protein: CASSLTGTSGRNEQFF
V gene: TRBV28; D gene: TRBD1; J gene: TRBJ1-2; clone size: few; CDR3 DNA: TGTGCCAGCAGCGACAGGGCAGATAGAACTTGCGGCTACACCTTC; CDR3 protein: CASSDRADRTCGYTF
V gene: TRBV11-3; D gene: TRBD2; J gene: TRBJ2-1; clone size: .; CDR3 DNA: TGTGCCAGCAGTCAGGAGATGGCGGGAGGGCCCAATGAGCAGTTCTTC; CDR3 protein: CASSQEMAGGPNEQFF
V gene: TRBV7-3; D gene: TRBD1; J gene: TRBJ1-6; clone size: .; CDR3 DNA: TGTGCCAGCAGCTGGGGACAGGCATCTTCACCCCTCCACTTT; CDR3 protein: CASSWGQASSPLHF
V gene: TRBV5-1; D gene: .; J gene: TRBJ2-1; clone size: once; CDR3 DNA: TGCGCCAGCAGCTTGTCCGAGACGCAGGTCAATGAGCAGTTCTTC; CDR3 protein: CASSLSETQVNEQFF
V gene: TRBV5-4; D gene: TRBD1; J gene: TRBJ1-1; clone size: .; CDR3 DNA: TGTGCCAGCAGCTCGACAGGGGGAGGGACTGAAGCTTTCTTT; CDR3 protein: CASSSTGGGTEAFF
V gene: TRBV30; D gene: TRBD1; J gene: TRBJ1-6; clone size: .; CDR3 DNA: TGTGCCTGGAGTGGCTCGGGACAGCCACTTTCACCCCTCCACTTT; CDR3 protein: CAWSGSGQPLSPLHF
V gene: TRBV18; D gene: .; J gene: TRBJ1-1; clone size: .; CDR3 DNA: TGTGCCAGCTCACAGGGAAGGGGGACTGAAGCTTTCTTT; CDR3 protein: CASSQGRGTEAFF
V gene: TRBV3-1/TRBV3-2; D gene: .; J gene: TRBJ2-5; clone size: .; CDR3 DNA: TGTGCCAGCAGCCAAACCTCGTGGGGGCTTCAAGAGACCCAGTACTTC; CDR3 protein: CASSQTSWGLQETQYF
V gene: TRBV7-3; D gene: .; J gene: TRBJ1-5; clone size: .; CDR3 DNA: TGTGCCAGCAGCCCCTACCGTACCGGGAGAAATCAGCCCCAGCATTTT; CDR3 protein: CASSPYRTGRNQPQHF
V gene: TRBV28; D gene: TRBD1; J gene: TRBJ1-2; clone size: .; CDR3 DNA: TGTGCCAGCAGGACACAACAGGGGGGAGGGGGGGGCTACACCTTC; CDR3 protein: CASRTQQGGGGGYTF
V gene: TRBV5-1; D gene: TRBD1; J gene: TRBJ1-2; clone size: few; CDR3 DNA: TGCGCCAGCAGCTTGGCAGGGGGTGACTATGGCTACACCTTC; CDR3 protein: CASSLAGGDYGYTF
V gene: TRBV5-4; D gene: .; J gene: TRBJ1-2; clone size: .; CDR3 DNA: TGTGCCAGCAGCTATACAGGGAACTATGGCTACACCTTC; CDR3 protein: CASSYTGNYGYTF
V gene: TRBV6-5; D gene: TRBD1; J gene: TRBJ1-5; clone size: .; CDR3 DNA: TGTGCCAGCAGGGAGGACAGGGGATACAATCAGCCCCAGCATTTT; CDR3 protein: CASREDRGYNQPQHF
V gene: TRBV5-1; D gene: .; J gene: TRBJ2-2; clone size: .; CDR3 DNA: TGCGCCAGCACCCTGGGGCACCTGAACACCGGGGAGCTGTTTTTT; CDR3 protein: CASTLGHLNTGELFF
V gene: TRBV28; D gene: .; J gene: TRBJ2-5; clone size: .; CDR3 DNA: TGTGCCAGCAGTTTAAATCCCGGGGGGCAGGGGGAGACCCAGTACTTC; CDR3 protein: CASSLNPGGQGETQYF
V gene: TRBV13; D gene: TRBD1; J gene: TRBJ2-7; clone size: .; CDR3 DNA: TGTGCCAGCAGCCTTGGACAGGGCGGATACTACGAGCAGTACTTC; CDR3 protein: CASSLGQGGYYEQYF
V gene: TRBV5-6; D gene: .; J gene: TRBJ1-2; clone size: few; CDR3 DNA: TGTGCCAGCAGCTTGGTTCGTAATAACTATGGCTACACCTTC; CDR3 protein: CASSLVRNNYGYTF
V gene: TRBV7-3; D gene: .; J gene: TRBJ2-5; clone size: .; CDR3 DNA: TGTGCCAGCAGCTTAGACAGACAAGAGACCCAGTACTTC; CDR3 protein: CASSLDRQETQYF
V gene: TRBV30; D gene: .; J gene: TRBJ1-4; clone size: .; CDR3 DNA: TGTGCCTGGAGATCAGGGACAAGAGAAAAACTGTTTTTT; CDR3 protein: CAWRSGTREKLFF
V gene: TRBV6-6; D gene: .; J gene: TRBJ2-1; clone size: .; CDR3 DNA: TGTGCCAGCAGTTACTCGACGGGGGATGAGCAGTTCTTC; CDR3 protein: CASSYSTGDEQFF
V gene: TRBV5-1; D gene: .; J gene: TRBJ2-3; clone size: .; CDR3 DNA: TGCGCCAGCAGCTCAGGGCGGAACAGTCGGTCTCCAGATACGCAGTATTTT; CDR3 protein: CASSSGRNSRSPDTQYF
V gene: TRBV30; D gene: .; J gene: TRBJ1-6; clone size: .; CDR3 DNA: TGTGCCTGGAGTGTATTGTTACAGGGCGGGTCACCCCTCCACTTT; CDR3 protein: CAWSVLLQGGSPLHF
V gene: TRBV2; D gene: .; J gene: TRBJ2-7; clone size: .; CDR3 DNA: TGTGCCAGCAGGGAAACAGGGCAGATGGGGGAGCAGTACTTC; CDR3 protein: CASRETGQMGEQYF
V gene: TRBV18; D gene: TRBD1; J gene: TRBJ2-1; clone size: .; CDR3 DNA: TGTGCCAGCTCACAAACCTCCGGGACAGGGGGGGAGCAGTTCTTC; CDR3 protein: CASSQTSGTGGEQFF
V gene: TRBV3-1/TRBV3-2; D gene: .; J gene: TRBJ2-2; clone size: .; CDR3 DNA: TGTGCCAGCAGCCAAGAAGAGCGGGTCGTCACCGGGGAGCTGTTTTTT; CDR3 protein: CASSQEERVVTGELFF
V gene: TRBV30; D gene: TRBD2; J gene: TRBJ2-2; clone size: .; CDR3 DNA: TGTGCCTGGAGGCATTCGGGAGGGCCGGTCGGGGAGCTGTTTTTT; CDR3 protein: CAWRHSGGPVGELFF
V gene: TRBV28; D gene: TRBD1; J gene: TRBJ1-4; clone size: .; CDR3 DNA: TGTGCCAGCAGTGCTGACAGGGGAACTAATGAAAAACTGTTTTTT; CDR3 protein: CASSADRGTNEKLFF
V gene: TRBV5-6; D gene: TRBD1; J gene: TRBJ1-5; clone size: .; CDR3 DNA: TGTGCCAGCAGCCTTAAACCCGGGACAGAAAATCAGCCCCAGCATTTT; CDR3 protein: CASSLKPGTENQPQHF